This TCR beta chain was identified in a study of blood T cell repertoires in COVID-19. As for the study in general: The United States, Italy and Spain were the sources of the acute and convalescent COVID-19 samples.

Methods used by the authors: From reference gene primer amplification, estimates of nucleated cell counts were derived. The protocol was immunoSEQ multiplex PCR, while the TCRdb copy is restricted to in-frame clones and leaves out a portion. From that table come the V and J calls and clone size; the DNA was used to work out D and trimming. The table shows a few hundred thousand clones, with roughly 80% occurring only once. CDR3 length equals 13 residues. V was cut by 6 bases and J by 5 bases, with 10 bases left in between. This rearrangement joins TRBV12-3 or TRBV12-4 to TRBJ2-2; tentative D call: TRBD1 (6 bases). The origin of this receptor is a middle-aged man who had recovered from COVID-19. The sequenced sample consisted of PBMCs or T cells enriched from blood (not recorded which). The DNA for the CDR3 is TGTGCCAGCAGGGGGGCGCGGACCGGGGAGCTGTTTTTT. Residues: CASRGARTGELFF.